Below, 16 T cell receptor beta chains from the same sample are listed, as sequenced in a study of blood T cell repertoires in COVID-19. Profiling relied on immunoSEQ multiplex PCR, and the TCRdb table lists in-frame clones only, not all of them. The table has 300,000 to 350,000 clones, around 90% seen once; the top ten hold roughly 3%. Sequencing used peripheral blood. The receptors were gathered from a woman aged 18-29 years who had recovered from COVID-19.

The chain recombines TRBV19 with TRBJ1-5; D remains unclear. The V end was cut by 4 bases, the J end by 0 bases, with 7 bases between. Germline V lookup: CDR1 LNHDA, CDR2 SQIVND (reference sequence). This CDR3 spans 14 amino acids. The CDR3 spells CASSSFNSNQPQHF. The CDR3 nucleotides are TGTGCCAGTAGTAGTTTTAATAGCAATCAGCCCCAGCATTTT.

The rearrangement joins TRBV24-1 to TRBJ1-1; 11 nucleotides align to TRBD1. From germline, CDR1 is KGHDR and CDR2 SFDVKD. The CDR3 runs to 19 residues. Germline trimming cut 1 base from V and 0 bases from J; bases unmatched to any gene: 9. As DNA, the CDR3 is TGTGCCACCAGTGATTTCCCCATCGGACAGGGGGCTCTGAACACTGAAGCTTTCTTT. This gives the protein CATSDFPIGQGALNTEAFF.

The chain combines TRBV4-1 with TRBJ2-1; 13 bases agree with TRBD2. The ends lost 1 base at V and 5 bases at J; junction bases unmatched: 5. Germline V gene lookup returns CDR1 MGHRA and CDR2 YSYEKL. This CDR3 spans 17 amino acids. The CDR3 coding sequence is TGCGCCAGCAGCCAAGCCTTACTAGCGGGAGGGAACAATGAGCAGTTCTTC. Protein sequence: CASSQALLAGGNNEQFF.

This clone was counted once. This chain connects TRBV7-2 to TRBJ2-2; D uncertain. Germline CDR1 reads SGHTA; CDR2 reads FQGNSA. The CDR3 loop spans 17 amino acids. Trimming took off 2 bases at V and 2 bases at J, with 15 bases between the two ends. The CDR3 coding sequence is TGTGCCAGCAGCTTAATAGTGGGCCCTTCTAACACCGGGGAGCTGTTTTTT. Translated, it gives CASSLIVGPSNTGELFF.

This clone was picked up one time. V usage is TRBV6-2 or TRBV6-3 and J usage is TRBJ1-2; no reliable D call. V was cut by 6 bases and J by 4 bases, with 12 bases left in between. The CDR3 is 13 residues long. Germline loops: CDR1 MNHEY, CDR2 SVGEGT. CDR3 DNA: TGTGCCAGCAGCCCACCTGGGCCCTATGGCTACACCTTC. Amino acid sequence: CASSPPGPYGYTF.

This chain uses TRBV6-5 with TRBJ1-2, with D possibly TRBD1 on 6 matching bases. V lost 2 bases to trimming and J lost 4 bases, with 11 bases between them. CDR1 is MNHEY, CDR2 SVGAGI, per germline. The CDR3 runs to 14 residues. Written as DNA, the CDR3 is TGTGCCAGCAGTTACCGGCAGGGGTTCTATGGCTACACCTTC. Residues: CASSYRQGFYGYTF.

The V and J genes are TRBV5-1 and TRBJ1-6; TRBD1 agrees at 11 bases. The germline CDR1 and CDR2 sequences are SGHRS and YFSETQ. CDR3 length: 19 residues. With 3 bases clipped from V and 2 bases from J, the junction kept 10 bases outside the gene matches. In DNA form, the CDR3 reads TGCGCCAGCAGCTCAACAACCGGGACAGGGGGGACCTATAATTCACCCCTCCACTTT. Amino acid sequence: CASSSTTGTGGTYNSPLHF.

This sequence joins TRBV7-2 and TRBJ2-1, with 7 bases that match TRBD2. Unmatched junction bases numbered 9, after V lost 5 bases and J lost 8 bases. The CDR3 contains 14 residues. CDR1 and CDR2 (germline): SGHTA, FQGNSA. CDR3 residues: CASSNGLVAHEQFF. CDR3 bases: TGTGCCAGCAGCAACGGACTAGTAGCCCATGAGCAGTTCTTC.

The rearrangement joins TRBV11-2 to TRBJ2-3; unclear D gene. This CDR3 is built from 19 residues. Germline V gene lookup returns CDR1 SGHAT and CDR2 FQNNGV. Trimming shortened V by 1 base and J by 6 bases, and 26 bases separated the two germline ends. The CDR3 is CASSLAIGYKAPALDTQYF. The CDR3 DNA reads as TGTGCCAGCAGCTTAGCGATCGGGTATAAAGCGCCGGCTCTGGATACGCAGTATTTT.

The chain recombines TRBV6-2 or TRBV6-3 with TRBJ2-2; 13 positions agree with TRBD2. Trimming removed 5 bases from V and 1 base from J; junction bases left unmatched: 7. The CDR3 contains 18 residues. Germline V gene data show CDR1 as MNHEY and CDR2 as SVGEGT. CDR3 sequence: CASSKPLAGGRNTGELFF. The DNA of the CDR3 is TGTGCCAGCAGTAAACCACTAGCGGGAGGGAGGAACACCGGGGAGCTGTTTTTT.

The genes are TRBV5-1 and TRBJ2-3; 7 positions match TRBD2. V gave up 4 bases and J gave up 2 bases; unmatched junction bases: 10. The CDR3 runs to 16 residues. The germline CDR1 and CDR2 sequences are SGHRS and YFSETQ. The DNA for the CDR3 is TGCGCCAGCAGCCCAGGAGCGGGACTAAACACAGATACGCAGTATTTT. It codes for CASSPGAGLNTDTQYF.

CDR3 region: CATSRGDNRSQYF. CDR3 DNA: TGTGCCACCAGCAGGGGGGACAACCGGTCCCAGTACTTC. This chain connects TRBV15 to TRBJ2-5; TRBD1 is a possible D gene (6 bases). In germline, CDR1 is LNHNV, CDR2 YYDKDF (reference sequence). This CDR3 is built from 13 residues. V dropped 3 bases and J dropped 9 bases, with 14 bases sitting between them. Complete variable domain (other parts from reference TRBV15 and TRBJ2-5): DAMVIQNPRYQVTQFGKPVTLSCSQTLNHNVMYWYQQKSSQAPKLLFHYYDKDFNNEADTPDNFQSRRPNTSFCFLDIRSPGLGDTAMYLCATSRGDNRSQYFGPGTRLLVL.

The gene calls are TRBV10-1 and TRBJ2-3, with D maybe TRBD2 (5 bases). Germline loops: CDR1 WNHNN, CDR2 SYGVQD (reference sequence). This CDR3 comprises 14 residues. With 0 bases removed from V and 6 bases from J, the gap between germline ends came to 10 bases. CDR3: CASSESLTGDTQYF. CDR3 in DNA: TGCGCCAGCAGTGAGTCGCTTACGGGGGATACGCAGTATTTT.

This rearrangement joins TRBV7-2 to TRBJ2-1; 9 bases fit TRBD2. J lost 9 bases, V lost 2 bases, and 8 bases had no gene match. Germline CDR1 is SGHTA and CDR2 is FQGNSA. This CDR3 contains 15 residues. The CDR3 region is CASSLLIAGAGEQFF. CDR3 DNA sequence: TGTGCCAGCAGCTTACTAATAGCGGGAGCGGGTGAGCAGTTCTTC.

The chain links TRBV29-1 to TRBJ2-1, with TRBD1 matching over 10 bases. CDR1 is SQVTM and CDR2 is ANQGSEA in the germline V gene. The CDR3 has 14 amino acids. Unmatched junction bases numbered 13, after V lost 7 bases and J lost 10 bases. The CDR3 DNA reads TGCAGCGGTAAACCGGGACAGGGGTTCTGGGAGCAGTTCTTC. Translation: CSGKPGQGFWEQFF.

This sequence joins TRBV28 and TRBJ1-2; 7 bases match TRBD1. Germline CDR1 MDHEN, CDR2 SYDVKM. The junction had 9 bases not matched to a gene; V was cut back by 6 bases and J by 2 bases. The CDR3 is 15 amino acids. The CDR3 sequence is CASSHLQGRNYGYTF. In DNA form, the CDR3 reads TGTGCCAGCAGCCACTTACAGGGGCGAAACTATGGCTACACCTTC.